Described below is a single TCR beta chain sequence and its context. Its antigen is still unknown. This same CDR3 is encoded by further DNA sequences in the sample. The protocol was immunoSEQ multiplex PCR, while the TCRdb copy is restricted to in-frame clones and leaves out a portion. Of over 10,000 clones listed, around four fifths were seen once; the top ten hold around 13%. Before the COVID-19 pandemic, during about 2010-2018, CD4+ T cells were taken from unexposed donors. The cells were cultured for 10 days before CD4+ T cells were isolated. Half the medium was replaced with IL-2 medium on days 3 and 7. This sample stems from a study of CD4 T cells in relation to SARS-CoV-2 and coronaviruses. As for the study in general: The HLA restriction of the shared crossreactive spike epitopes was mapped.

CDR3 length: 15 residues. The J segment lost 5 bases and the V segment lost 6 bases, leaving 13 bases of the junction unmatched. From germline, CDR1 is SNHLY and CDR2 FYNNEI. The source material was CD4+ T cells from PBMCs, cultured in vitro. The TCR was taken from a human donor in good health. V gene TRBV2 combines with J gene TRBJ2-7; 7 nucleotides align to TRBD1. CDR3: CASRLLLDRPHEQYF. The DNA for the CDR3 is TGTGCCAGCAGGCTGCTGTTGGACAGGCCTCACGAGCAGTACTTC.